Listed here are 21 T cell receptor beta chains from one sample, sequenced in a study of shared clonotypes between healthy human individuals (dated by TCRdb to 2019 to 2021). The library was produced with the immunoSEQ multiplex PCR assay. The source is immuneACCESS, and TCRdb retained only in-frame sequences with V and J called. Part of the clones is not carried over; for the studies checked, unresolved V genes explain less than half of this, and the remainder is unexplained. This sample holds some 240,000 clones; 65% were observed only once. Jointly, the top ten make up 11% of the sample. The sample taken for sequencing was memory CD4+ T cells sorted from blood. Taken with the paper, the label for cell subset or site translates to: CD45RA-negative fraction. The receptor source for this set is a man aged 30 to 45 in good health.

The chain carries TRBV10-1 and TRBJ2-7, with D perhaps TRBD1 (6 bases). Germline CDR1 and CDR2: WNHNN and SYGVQD (reference sequence). Trimming stripped 0 bases from V and 1 base from J, with 22 bases between. This CDR3 contains 19 residues. The CDR3 DNA reads TGCGCCAGCAGTGAGTCGAAATCTCTCTCCCGAAGGGGGTCCTACGAGCAGTACTTC. Translating gives CASSESKSLSRRGSYEQYF.

V is TRBV18 and J is TRBJ2-1, with 7 bases aligning to TRBD2. The ends lost 3 bases at V and 6 bases at J; junction bases unmatched: 14. CDR1 is KGHSH and CDR2 is LQKENI in the germline V gene. The CDR3 runs 17 residues. The DNA of the CDR3 is TGTGCCAGCTCACCCCCCGGGTTTTCTACGGGAGGCAATGAGCAGTTCTTC. It is translated as CASSPPGFSTGGNEQFF.

This chain links TRBV2 with TRBJ2-6; D unresolved. The germline V gene encodes CDR1 SNHLY and CDR2 FYNNEI. The V end was cut by 9 bases, the J end by 4 bases, with 13 bases between. The CDR3 has 14 amino acids. As DNA, the CDR3 is TGTGCCAGTACCCTAGATTGGGGGGCCAACGTCCTGACTTTC. Amino acid sequence: CASTLDWGANVLTF. The full variable domain, with the rest looked up from reference TRBV2 and TRBJ2-6, is EPEVTQTPSHQVTQMGQEVILRCVPISNHLYFYWYRQILGQKVEFLVSFYNNEISEKSEIFDDQFSVERPDGSNFTLKIRSTKLEDSAMYFCASTLDWGANVLTFGAGSRLTVL.

The CDR3 nucleotides are TGTGCCAGCAGTCCTCCGGGGCCCCGGGGCAATGAGCAGTTCTTC. Its translation is CASSPPGPRGNEQFF. The chain employs TRBV28 and TRBJ2-1, with D perhaps TRBD1 or TRBD2 (5 bases each). V lost 5 bases and J 6 bases, leaving 17 bases between the germline ends. CDR1 and CDR2 (germline): MDHEN, SYDVKM. The CDR3 is 15 amino acids. The full variable domain, in which reference TRBV28 and TRBJ2-1 provide the parts outside the CDR3, is DVKVTQSSRYLVKRTGEKVFLECVQDMDHENMFWYRQDPGLGLRLIYFSYDVKMKEKGDIPEGYSVSREKKERFSLILESASTNQTSMYLCASSPPGPRGNEQFFGPGTRLTVL.

This chain uses TRBV27 with TRBJ1-1, with TRBD1 as a possible D gene (6 bases). The V end was cut by 5 bases, the J end by 0 bases, with 16 bases between. This CDR3 is 16 amino acids long. Germline V gives CDR1 MNHEY, CDR2 SMNVEV (reference sequence). The CDR3 DNA reads as TGTGCCAGCAGTCACGATTGGACAGAATTGAACACTGAAGCTTTCTTT. Residues: CASSHDWTELNTEAFF.

The V and J genes are TRBV7-3 and TRBJ2-1, with a tentative D call TRBD2 (5 bases). Germline V gene lookup returns CDR1 SGHTA and CDR2 FQGTGA. The CDR3 loop spans 16 amino acids. Deletions cut 5 bases from V and 8 bases from J, with 22 bases between. CDR3 sequence: CASSPGIEVSVDEQFF. The CDR3 DNA is TGTGCCAGCAGCCCCGGGATAGAAGTTTCGGTGGATGAGCAGTTCTTC.

This chain uses TRBV11-2 with TRBJ2-1; maybe TRBD1 (5 bases). This CDR3 comprises 16 residues. CDR1 and CDR2 from the germline V gene are SGHAT and FQNNGV. The V end was cut by 0 bases, the J end by 4 bases, with 13 bases between. CDR3 in DNA: TGTGCCAGCAGCTTAGATGCAGGGCCGATATACAATGAGCAGTTCTTC. It codes for CASSLDAGPIYNEQFF.

This clone was seen more than once but under ten times. The chain is built from TRBV7-9 and TRBJ2-7; possibly TRBD2 for D (5 bases). This CDR3 comprises 14 residues. V was clipped by 9 bases and J by 0 bases, with 15 bases between them. The germline gives CDR1 SEHNR, CDR2 FQNEAQ (reference sequence). CDR3 sequence: CASAGAVSSYEQYF. CDR3 in DNA: TGTGCCAGTGCCGGAGCGGTTAGCTCCTACGAGCAGTACTTC.

V usage is TRBV4-1 and J usage is TRBJ2-3; 13 bases line up with TRBD2. CDR3 length: 17 residues. V lost 1 base, J lost 7 bases, and 8 bases stayed unmatched. The germline V gene encodes CDR1 MGHRA and CDR2 YSYEKL. CDR3 region: CASSQVVTSGRLNTQYF. As DNA, the CDR3 is TGCGCCAGCAGCCAAGTGGTGACTAGCGGGAGGCTTAATACGCAGTATTTT.

This clone was observed a handful of times. V gene TRBV5-1 combines with J gene TRBJ1-5; D gene unclear. With 0 bases removed from V and 4 bases from J, the gap between germline ends came to 8 bases. Germline V gives CDR1 SGHRS, CDR2 YFSETQ. The length of the CDR3 is 14 residues. The CDR3 bases are TGCGCCAGCAGCTTGGGTGGCGTAAATCAGCCCCAGCATTTT. It is translated as CASSLGGVNQPQHF.

The chain links TRBV5-4 to TRBJ2-3; D not certain. The V gene's germline CDR1 is SGHNT and CDR2 YYREEE (reference sequence). The CDR3 spans 14 residues. V gave up 0 bases and J gave up 3 bases, with 8 bases separating them. CDR3 protein: CASSLAAVTDTQYF. Written as DNA, the CDR3 is TGTGCCAGCAGCTTGGCCGCCGTAACAGATACGCAGTATTTT.

This chain links TRBV11-2 with TRBJ1-2; perhaps TRBD1 as D (5 bases). The CDR3 spans 15 residues. The germline gives CDR1 SGHAT, CDR2 FQNNGV. V was clipped by 4 bases and J by 4 bases, with 16 bases between them. In DNA, the CDR3 is TGTGCCAGCAGCTCACCCGGGACTCAGACCTATGGCTACACCTTC. Amino acid sequence: CASSSPGTQTYGYTF.

The chain joins TRBV5-1 to TRBJ2-7; the D gene is possibly TRBD2 (5 bases). Germline loops: CDR1 SGHRS, CDR2 YFSETQ. Trimming shortened V by 0 bases and J by 2 bases, and 9 bases separated the two germline ends. The CDR3 has 14 residues. In DNA, the CDR3 is TGCGCCAGCAGCTTGGATGCGGGCACCTACGAGCAGTACTTC. It codes for CASSLDAGTYEQYF. Full variable domain (missing parts from reference TRBV5-1 and TRBJ2-7): KAGVTQTPRYLIKTRGQQVTLSCSPISGHRSVSWYQQTPGQGLQFLFEYFSETQRNKGNFPGRFSGRQFSNSRSEMNVSTLELGDSALYLCASSLDAGTYEQYFGPGTRLTVT.

V is TRBV7-2 and J is TRBJ2-7, with D possibly called TRBD1 or TRBD2 (6 bases each). Trimming stripped 5 bases from V and 3 bases from J, with 20 bases between. CDR1 is SGHTA, CDR2 FQGNSA, per germline. The CDR3 spans 16 residues. The CDR3 is CASSPPRGRDRYEQYF. The CDR3 DNA reads TGTGCCAGCAGCCCCCCCCGGGGGCGGGATCGCTACGAGCAGTACTTC.

The sample holds one count of this clone. The chain combines TRBV28 with TRBJ2-7, with D perhaps TRBD2 (5 bases). The germline V gene has CDR1 MDHEN and CDR2 SYDVKM. Trimming cost V 5 bases and J 2 bases, with 16 bases left between them. CDR3 length: 15 amino acids. The CDR3 DNA reads as TGTGCCAGCAGTACCCTAAGCGGAGCCACCTACGAGCAGTACTTC. This encodes CASSTLSGATYEQYF.

This clone was counted once. The gene calls are TRBV7-2 and TRBJ2-7; no clear D. Trimming pared 2 bases from V and 1 base from J, leaving 3 bases between. The CDR3 consists of 12 residues. Germline CDR1 reads SGHTA; CDR2 reads FQGNSA. DNA for the CDR3: TGTGCCAGCAGCTTAACATCCTACGAGCAGTACTTC. It encodes CASSLTSYEQYF.

The chain employs TRBV2 and TRBJ1-5; 8 bases fit TRBD1. J lost 2 bases, V lost 8 bases, and 8 bases had no gene match. The CDR3 runs to 15 residues. Germline-derived CDR1 and CDR2 are SNHLY and FYNNEI. CDR3 protein: CASGTGAGGNQPQHF. CDR3 bases: TGTGCCAGCGGGACAGGCGCCGGCGGCAATCAGCCCCAGCATTTT.

The V call is TRBV10-3, the J call TRBJ1-1; maybe TRBD1 (5 bases). Germline-derived CDR1 and CDR2 are ENHRY and SYGVKD. The V gene lost 6 bases and the J gene lost 1 base, with 15 bases spanning the gap. This CDR3 spans 15 amino acids. CDR3 loop: CAIRDPGRENTEAFF. In DNA, the CDR3 is TGTGCCATCAGAGATCCGGGACGGGAGAACACTGAAGCTTTCTTT.

This clone has a handful of counts. The chain joins TRBV27 to TRBJ2-2, with D unclear. Germline V gives CDR1 MNHEY, CDR2 SMNVEV (reference sequence). With 1 base removed from V and 6 bases from J, the gap between germline ends came to 9 bases. This CDR3 has 14 amino acids. CDR3: CASSLFSYAGELFF. The DNA of the CDR3 is TGTGCCAGCAGTTTATTTAGTTACGCCGGGGAGCTGTTTTTT.

The chain links TRBV19 to TRBJ2-4; D remains unclear. V lost 7 bases to trimming and J lost 5 bases, with 24 bases between them. Germline V gene data show CDR1 as LNHDA and CDR2 as SQIVND (reference sequence). The CDR3 loop spans 17 amino acids. CDR3 bases: TGTGCCAGTACCGAAGTCCCTTCCCCCAGTAATCAAAACATTCAGTACTTC. The encoded protein is CASTEVPSPSNQNIQYF.

The rearrangement links TRBV28 to TRBJ1-4; D may be TRBD1 (6 bases). Germline V CDR1 and CDR2: MDHEN, SYDVKM. V was trimmed by 3 bases and J by 7 bases, leaving 12 bases between them. The CDR3 has 14 residues. The CDR3 DNA follows: TGTGCCAGCAGTTTGCGGGGGGCAGTTGAAAAACTGTTTTTT. The encoded protein is CASSLRGAVEKLFF. The full variable domain, in which reference TRBV28 and TRBJ1-4 provide the parts outside the CDR3, is DVKVTQSSRYLVKRTGEKVFLECVQDMDHENMFWYRQDPGLGLRLIYFSYDVKMKEKGDIPEGYSVSREKKERFSLILESASTNQTSMYLCASSLRGAVEKLFFGSGTQLSVL.